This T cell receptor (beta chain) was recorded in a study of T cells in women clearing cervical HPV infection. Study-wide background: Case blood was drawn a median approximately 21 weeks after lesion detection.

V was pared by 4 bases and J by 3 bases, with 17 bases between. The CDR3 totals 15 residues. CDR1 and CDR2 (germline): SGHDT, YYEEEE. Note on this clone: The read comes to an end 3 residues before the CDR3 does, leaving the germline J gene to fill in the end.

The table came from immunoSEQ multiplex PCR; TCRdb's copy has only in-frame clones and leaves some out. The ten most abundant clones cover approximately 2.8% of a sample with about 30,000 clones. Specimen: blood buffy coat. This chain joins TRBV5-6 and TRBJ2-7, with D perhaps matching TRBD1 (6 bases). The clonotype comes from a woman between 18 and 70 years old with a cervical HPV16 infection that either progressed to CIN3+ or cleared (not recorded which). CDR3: CASSPNRVRGYEQYF. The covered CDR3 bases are TGTGCCAGCAGCCCTAACAGGGTCCGAGGCTACGAG.